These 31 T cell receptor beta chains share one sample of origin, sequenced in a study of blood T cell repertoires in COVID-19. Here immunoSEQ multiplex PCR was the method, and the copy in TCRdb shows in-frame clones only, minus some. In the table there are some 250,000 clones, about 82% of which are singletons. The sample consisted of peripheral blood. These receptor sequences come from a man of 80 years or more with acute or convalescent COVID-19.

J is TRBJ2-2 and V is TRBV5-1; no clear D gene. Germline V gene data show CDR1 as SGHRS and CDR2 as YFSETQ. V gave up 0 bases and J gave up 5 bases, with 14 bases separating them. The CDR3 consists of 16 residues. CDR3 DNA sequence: TGCGCCAGCAGCTTGGAGCCGGAGAGGAATACCGGGGAGCTGTTTTTT. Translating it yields CASSLEPERNTGELFF.

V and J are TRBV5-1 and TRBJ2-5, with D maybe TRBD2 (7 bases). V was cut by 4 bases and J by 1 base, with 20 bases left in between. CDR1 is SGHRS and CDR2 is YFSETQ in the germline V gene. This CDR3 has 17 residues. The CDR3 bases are TGCGCCAGCAGCCCGGGGAGCGGGGACACCAGCCAAGAGACCCAGTACTTC. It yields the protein CASSPGSGDTSQETQYF.

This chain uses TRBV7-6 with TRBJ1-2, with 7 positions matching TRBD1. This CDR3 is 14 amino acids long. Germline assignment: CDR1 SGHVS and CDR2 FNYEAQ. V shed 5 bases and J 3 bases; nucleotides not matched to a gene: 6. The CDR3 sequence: CASSPGGPDYGYTF. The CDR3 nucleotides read TGTGCCAGCAGCCCAGGGGGTCCTGACTATGGCTACACCTTC. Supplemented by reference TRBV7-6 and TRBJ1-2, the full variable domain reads GAGVSQSPRYKVTKRGQDVALRCDPISGHVSLYWYRQALGQGPEFLTYFNYEAQQDKSGLPNDRFSAERPEGSISTLTIQRTEQRDSAMYRCASSPGGPDYGYTFGSGTRLTVV.

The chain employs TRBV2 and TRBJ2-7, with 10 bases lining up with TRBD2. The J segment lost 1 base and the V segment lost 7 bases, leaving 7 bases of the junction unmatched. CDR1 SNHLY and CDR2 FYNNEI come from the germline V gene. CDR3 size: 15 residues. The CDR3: CASKKWTSGSYEQYF. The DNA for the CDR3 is TGTGCCAGCAAAAAGTGGACTAGCGGATCCTACGAGCAGTACTTC.

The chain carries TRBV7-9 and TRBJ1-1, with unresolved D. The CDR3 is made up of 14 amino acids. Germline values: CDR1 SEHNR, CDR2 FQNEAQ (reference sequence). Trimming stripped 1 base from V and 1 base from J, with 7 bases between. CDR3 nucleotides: TGTGCCAGCAGCTTAGGTGGAGGGAACACTGAAGCTTTCTTT. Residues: CASSLGGGNTEAFF.

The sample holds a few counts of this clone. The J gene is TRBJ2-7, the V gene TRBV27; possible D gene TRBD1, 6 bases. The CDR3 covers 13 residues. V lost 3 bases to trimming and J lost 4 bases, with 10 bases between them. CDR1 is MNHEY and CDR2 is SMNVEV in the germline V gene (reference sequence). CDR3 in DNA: TGTGCCAGCAGTTTGTCCAGGGGTTACGAGCAGTACTTC. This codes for CASSLSRGYEQYF.

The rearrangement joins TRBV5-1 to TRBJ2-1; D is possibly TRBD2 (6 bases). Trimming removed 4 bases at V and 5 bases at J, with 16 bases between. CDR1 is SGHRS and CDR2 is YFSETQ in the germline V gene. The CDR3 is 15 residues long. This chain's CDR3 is CASSPPTSLHNEQFF. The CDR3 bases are TGCGCCAGCAGCCCCCCGACTAGTCTTCACAATGAGCAGTTCTTC.

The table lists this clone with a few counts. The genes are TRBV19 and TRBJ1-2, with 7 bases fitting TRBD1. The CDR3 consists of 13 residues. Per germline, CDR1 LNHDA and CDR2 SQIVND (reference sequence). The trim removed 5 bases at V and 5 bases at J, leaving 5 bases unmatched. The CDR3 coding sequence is TGTGCCAGTAGTGCAATACAGGGGTATGGCTACACCTTC. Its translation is CASSAIQGYGYTF. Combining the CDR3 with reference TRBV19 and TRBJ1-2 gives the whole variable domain DGGITQSPKYLFRKEGQNVTLSCEQNLNHDAMYWYRQDPGQGLRLIYYSQIVNDFQKGDIAEGYSVSREKKESFPLTVTSAQKNPTAFYLCASSAIQGYGYTFGSGTRLTVV.

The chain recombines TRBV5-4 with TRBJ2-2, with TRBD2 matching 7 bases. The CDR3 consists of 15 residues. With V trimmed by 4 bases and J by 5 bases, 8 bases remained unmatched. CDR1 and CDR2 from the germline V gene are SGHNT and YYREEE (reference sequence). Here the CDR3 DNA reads TGTGCCAGCAGCCCGGCCGCGGGAGTTACCGGGGAGCTGTTTTTT. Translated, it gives CASSPAAGVTGELFF.

CDR3 sequence: CASSHTQVDRGKTQYF. For the CDR3, the DNA is TGTGCCAGCAGCCATACTCAGGTCGACAGGGGGAAGACCCAGTACTTC. The J gene is TRBJ2-5, the V gene TRBV3-1 (or the pseudogene TRBV3-2), with 9 bases that match TRBD1. CDR1 and CDR2 (germline): LGHDT, YNNKEL (reference sequence). The CDR3 consists of 16 residues. Unmatched junction bases numbered 11, after V lost 3 bases and J lost 6 bases.

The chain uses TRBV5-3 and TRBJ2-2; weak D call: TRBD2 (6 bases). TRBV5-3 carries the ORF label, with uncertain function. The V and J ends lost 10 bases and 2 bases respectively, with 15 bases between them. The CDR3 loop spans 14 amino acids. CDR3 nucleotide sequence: TGTGCCCGCCAGGAGGGGCCCAACACCGGGGAGCTGTTTTTT. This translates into CARQEGPNTGELFF.

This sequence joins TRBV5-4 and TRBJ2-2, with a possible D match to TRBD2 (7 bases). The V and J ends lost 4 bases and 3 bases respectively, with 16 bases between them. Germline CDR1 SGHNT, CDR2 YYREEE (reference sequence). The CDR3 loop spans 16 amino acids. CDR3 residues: CASSPPRGADTGELFF. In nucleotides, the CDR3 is TGTGCCAGCAGCCCACCCCGGGGGGCCGACACCGGGGAGCTGTTTTTT.

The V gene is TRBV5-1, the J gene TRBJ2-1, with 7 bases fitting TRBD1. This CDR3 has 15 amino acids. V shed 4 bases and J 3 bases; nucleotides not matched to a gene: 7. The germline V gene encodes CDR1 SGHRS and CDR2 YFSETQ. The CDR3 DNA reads TGCGCCAGCAGCCCCTTTGACAGGGACTACAATGAGCAGTTCTTC. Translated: CASSPFDRDYNEQFF.

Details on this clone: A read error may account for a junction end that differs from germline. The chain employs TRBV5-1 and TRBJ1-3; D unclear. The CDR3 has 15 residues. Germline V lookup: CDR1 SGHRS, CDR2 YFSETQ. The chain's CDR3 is CASSRAGPSGNTIYF. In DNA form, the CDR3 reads TGCGCCAGCAGCCGTGCAGGCCCCTCTGGGAACACCATATATTTT.

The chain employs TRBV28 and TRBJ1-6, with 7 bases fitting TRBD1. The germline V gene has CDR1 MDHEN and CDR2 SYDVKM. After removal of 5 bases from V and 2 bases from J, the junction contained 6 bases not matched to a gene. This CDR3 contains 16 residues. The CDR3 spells CASSVQGSAYNSPLHF. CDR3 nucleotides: TGTGCCAGCAGTGTACAGGGGTCCGCCTATAATTCACCCCTCCACTTT.

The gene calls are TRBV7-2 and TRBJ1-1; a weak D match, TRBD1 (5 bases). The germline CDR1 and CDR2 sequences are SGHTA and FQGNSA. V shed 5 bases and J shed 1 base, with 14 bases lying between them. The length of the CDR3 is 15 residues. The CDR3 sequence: CASSTQSGGNTEAFF. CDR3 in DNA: TGTGCCAGCAGCACTCAGAGCGGGGGGAACACTGAAGCTTTCTTT.

This CDR3 is CASSLQRRTYEQYF. In DNA, the CDR3 is TGTGCCAGCAGTTTACAGCGGCGGACCTACGAGCAGTACTTC. The chain employs TRBV27 and TRBJ2-7; weak D call: TRBD2 (5 bases). Germline loops: CDR1 MNHEY, CDR2 SMNVEV (reference sequence). CDR3 length: 14 amino acids. With 2 bases removed from V and 2 bases from J, the gap between germline ends came to 10 bases.

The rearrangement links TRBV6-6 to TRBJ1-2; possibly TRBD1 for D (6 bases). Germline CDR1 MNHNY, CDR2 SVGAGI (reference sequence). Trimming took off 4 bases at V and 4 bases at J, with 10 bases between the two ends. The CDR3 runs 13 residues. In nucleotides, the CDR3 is TGTGCCAGCAGTTTCGACAGGTCCTATGGCTACACCTTC. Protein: CASSFDRSYGYTF.

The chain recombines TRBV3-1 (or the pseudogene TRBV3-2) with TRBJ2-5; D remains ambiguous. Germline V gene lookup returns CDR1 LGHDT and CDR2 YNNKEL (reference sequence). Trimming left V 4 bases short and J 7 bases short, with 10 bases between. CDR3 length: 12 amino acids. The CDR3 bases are TGTGCCAGCAGCCCCCCCCTAGGGACCCAGTACTTC. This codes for CASSPPLGTQYF.

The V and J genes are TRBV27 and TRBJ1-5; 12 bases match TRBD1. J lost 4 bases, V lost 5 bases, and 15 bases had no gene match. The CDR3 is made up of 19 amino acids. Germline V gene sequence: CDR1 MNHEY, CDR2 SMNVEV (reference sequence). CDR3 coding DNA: TGTGCCAGCAGTCCCCTTGGGACAGGGGGCGCGGTGGGAAATCAGCCCCAGCATTTT. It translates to CASSPLGTGGAVGNQPQHF.

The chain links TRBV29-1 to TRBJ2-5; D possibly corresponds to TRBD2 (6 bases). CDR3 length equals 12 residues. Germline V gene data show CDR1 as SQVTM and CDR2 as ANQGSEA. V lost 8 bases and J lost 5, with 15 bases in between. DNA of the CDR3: TGCAGCTACACTTTGGGGAGGGAGACCCAGTACTTC. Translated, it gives CSYTLGRETQYF.

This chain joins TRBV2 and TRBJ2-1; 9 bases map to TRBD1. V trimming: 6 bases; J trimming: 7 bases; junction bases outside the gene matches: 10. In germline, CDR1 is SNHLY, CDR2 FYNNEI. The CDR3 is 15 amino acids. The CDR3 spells CASSLGQGQWNEQFF. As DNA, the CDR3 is TGTGCCAGCAGCCTCGGACAGGGGCAGTGGAATGAGCAGTTCTTC.

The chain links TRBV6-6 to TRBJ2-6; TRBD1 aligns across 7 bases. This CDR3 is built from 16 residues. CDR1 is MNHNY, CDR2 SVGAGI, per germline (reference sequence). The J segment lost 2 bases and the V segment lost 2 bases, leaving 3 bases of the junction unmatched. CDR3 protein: CASSYRGLTGANVLTF. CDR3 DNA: TGTGCCAGCAGTTACAGGGGGCTAACTGGGGCCAACGTCCTGACTTTC.

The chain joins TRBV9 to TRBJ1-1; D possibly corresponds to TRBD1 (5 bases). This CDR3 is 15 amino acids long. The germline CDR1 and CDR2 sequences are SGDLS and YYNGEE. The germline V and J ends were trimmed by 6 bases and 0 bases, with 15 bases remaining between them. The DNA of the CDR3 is TGTGCCAGCACCCGGGGGGTAGCGGTGAACACTGAAGCTTTCTTT. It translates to CASTRGVAVNTEAFF.

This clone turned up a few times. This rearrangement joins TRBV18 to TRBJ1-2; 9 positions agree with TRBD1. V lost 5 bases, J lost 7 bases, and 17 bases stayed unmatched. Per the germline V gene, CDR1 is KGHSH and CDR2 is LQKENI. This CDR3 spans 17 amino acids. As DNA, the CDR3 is TGTGCCAGCTCATCGAGTCCCGGGACAGGGACTCTTACTGGCTACACCTTC. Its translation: CASSSSPGTGTLTGYTF.

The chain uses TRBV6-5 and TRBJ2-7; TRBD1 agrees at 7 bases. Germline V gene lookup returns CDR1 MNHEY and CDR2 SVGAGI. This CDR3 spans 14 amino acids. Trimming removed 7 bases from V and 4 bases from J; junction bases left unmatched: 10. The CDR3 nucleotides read TGTGCCAGCACCGAGGCCAAGGGGGCTTACGAGCAGTACTTC. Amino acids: CASTEAKGAYEQYF.

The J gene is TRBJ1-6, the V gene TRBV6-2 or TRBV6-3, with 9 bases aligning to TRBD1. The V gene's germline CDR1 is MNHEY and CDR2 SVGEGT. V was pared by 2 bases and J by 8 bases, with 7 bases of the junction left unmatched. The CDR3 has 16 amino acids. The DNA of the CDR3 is TGTGCCAGCAGTTACGTACAGGGGGCCGGATATTCACCCCTCCACTTT. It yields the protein CASSYVQGAGYSPLHF.

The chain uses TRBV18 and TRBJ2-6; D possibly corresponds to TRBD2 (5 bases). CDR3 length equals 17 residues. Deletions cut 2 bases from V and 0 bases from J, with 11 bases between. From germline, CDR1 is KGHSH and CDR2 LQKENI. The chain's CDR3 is CASSPDGRGSGANVLTF. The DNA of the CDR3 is TGTGCCAGCTCACCAGACGGCCGGGGCTCTGGGGCCAACGTCCTGACTTTC.

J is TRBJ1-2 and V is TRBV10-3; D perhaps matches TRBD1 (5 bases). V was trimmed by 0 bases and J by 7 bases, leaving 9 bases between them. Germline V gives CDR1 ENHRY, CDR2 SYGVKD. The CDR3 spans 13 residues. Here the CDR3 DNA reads TGTGCCATCAGTGAGTCGACAGCGGGTGGCTACACCTTC. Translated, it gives CAISESTAGGYTF.

The chain's CDR3 is CASSGSGSADTQYF. The CDR3 DNA is TGTGCCAGCAGTGGTAGCGGGAGCGCAGATACGCAGTATTTT. The V call is TRBV25-1, the J call TRBJ2-3, with 9 bases fitting TRBD2. The CDR3 has 14 amino acids. The ends lost 4 bases at V and 4 bases at J; junction bases unmatched: 3. Germline V gene lookup returns CDR1 MGHDK and CDR2 SYGVNS. The full variable domain, in which reference TRBV25-1 and TRBJ2-3 provide the parts outside the CDR3, is EADIYQTPRYLVIGTGKKITLECSQTMGHDKMYWYQQDPGMELHLIHYSYGVNSTEKGDLSSESTVSRIRTEHFPLTLESARPSHTSQYLCASSGSGSADTQYFGPGTRLTVL.

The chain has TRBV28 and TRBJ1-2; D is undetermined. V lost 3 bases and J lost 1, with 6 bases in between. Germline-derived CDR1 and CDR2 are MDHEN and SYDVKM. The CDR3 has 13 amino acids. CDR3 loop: CASSFNSNYGYTF. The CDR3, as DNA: TGTGCCAGCAGTTTTAACAGTAACTATGGCTACACCTTC.